A selection of T cell receptor beta chains follows, all from one sample in a study of blood T cell repertoires in COVID-19. Some clones are missing from TCRdb's copy, which holds only in-frame ones; the method was immunoSEQ multiplex PCR. The data contain about 320,000 clones, 85% of them seen just once; the ten biggest clones take up approximately 1.9%. Sequencing was done on a sample of PBMCs or T cells enriched from blood (not recorded which). The receptor set was obtained from a woman aged 25 to 45 who had been exposed to COVID-19. Both conserved end residues are part of each CDR3. The D gene is left open where the match is weak. The size entry is marked missing in some rows and otherwise reads once, few, many or a size class.

abundance	d_gene	v_gene	j_gene	CDR3nt	CDR3aa
-	TRBD1	TRBV7-9	TRBJ1-4	TGTGCCAGCAGCGACAGGGCGACTAATGAAAAACTGTTTTTT	CASSDRATNEKLFF
few	TRBD1	TRBV5-1	TRBJ1-4	TGCGCCAGCAGCTATGGGACAGGTAGAGAAAAACTGTTTTTT	CASSYGTGREKLFF
-	TRBD2	TRBV7-9	TRBJ2-7	TGTGCCAGCAGCTTAGTTCAGTCGGGGGAGGGCCACGAGCAGTACTTC	CASSLVQSGEGHEQYF
few	TRBD1	TRBV9	TRBJ1-2	TGTGCCAGCAGCCCACCCACAGGGGCCGCAAGTGGCTACACCTTC	CASSPPTGAASGYTF
-	-	TRBV28	TRBJ2-5	TGTGCCAGCAGTTTACCCCGGGCGAGGGCGGAGACCCAGTACTTC	CASSLPRARAETQYF
few	-	TRBV5-5	TRBJ1-2	TGTGCCAGCAGCCCTCAGCCGGGGGTTGGCTACACCTTC	CASSPQPGVGYTF
-	TRBD2	TRBV19	TRBJ2-7	TGTGCCAGTAGTATTTCCTCGGGACTAGCGGGAGGGGACGAGCAGTACTTC	CASSISSGLAGGDEQYF
-	-	TRBV7-3	TRBJ1-1	TGTGCCAGCAGCTTAATGGCCGCAGACACTGAAGCTTTCTTT	CASSLMAADTEAFF
-	TRBD2	TRBV24-1	TRBJ2-1	TGTGCCACCAGATCTTTGGGACTAGCGGGTAATTATGAGCAGTTCTTC	CATRSLGLAGNYEQFF
-	TRBD2	TRBV7-6	TRBJ2-1	TGTGCCAGCAGCTCGATAGCGGGAGGGCCGTTGGGTGAGCAGTTCTTC	CASSSIAGGPLGEQFF
-	-	TRBV7-9	TRBJ1-1	TGTGCCAGCAGCTTAGGGGGAGGGATGAACACTGAAGCTTTCTTT	CASSLGGGMNTEAFF
-	-	TRBV3-1/TRBV3-2	TRBJ2-3	TGTGCCAGCAGCCCACCCACTCGGGAATTCACAGATACGCAGTATTTT	CASSPPTREFTDTQYF
-	-	TRBV30	TRBJ2-1	TGTGCCTGGACCTCCTCGCCAAGGAGTGTAAGCCCGGGAGCCGGTGGGGATGAGCAGTTCTTC	CAWTSSPRSVSPGAGGDEQFF
-	-	TRBV9	TRBJ1-1	TGTGCCAGCAGCCTAAGAGGGACACGGGAAGCTTTCTTT	CASSLRGTREAFF
once	TRBD1	TRBV28	TRBJ1-6	TGTGCCAGCAGTTCCGAGACAGGGGGAAATAATTCACCCCTCCACTTT	CASSSETGGNNSPLHF
-	-	TRBV15	TRBJ1-4	TGTGCCACCAGCGACAGGTTGCTTGAAAAACTGTTTTTT	CATSDRLLEKLFF
-	TRBD2	TRBV10-2	TRBJ2-6	TGCGCCAGCAGTCCAGCGGGGGGGACTGGGGCCAACGTCCTGACTTTC	CASSPAGGTGANVLTF
once	-	TRBV5-1	TRBJ2-3	TGCGCCAGCAGTGAGGGTAGCACAGATACGCAGTATTTT	CASSEGSTDTQYF
-	-	TRBV2	TRBJ2-7	TGTGCCAGCAGTGCTACAGGGTATGGGGAGCAGTACTTC	CASSATGYGEQYF
-	TRBD2	TRBV7-9	TRBJ2-7	TGTGCCAGCAGCTTCTCGGCGGGGGGACTATACGAGCAGTACTTC	CASSFSAGGLYEQYF
-	TRBD1	TRBV29-1	TRBJ2-7	TGCAGCATAACAGGGGACGGCTACGAGCAGTACTTC	CSITGDGYEQYF
-	TRBD1	TRBV12-5	TRBJ1-1	TGTGCTAGTGGTTCATGGGACAGGGGTACTGAAGCTTTCTTT	CASGSWDRGTEAFF
-	-	TRBV28	TRBJ1-2	TGTGCCAGCAGTACCTGGATTGACAGGCCCCTCACCTTC	CASSTWIDRPLTF
-	TRBD2	TRBV28	TRBJ2-2	TGTGCCAGCAGTTTATTTAGCGGGAGTAGGATCGGGGAGCTGTTTTTT	CASSLFSGSRIGELFF
-	TRBD2	TRBV13	TRBJ2-3	TGTGCCAGCAGCTCTCGGAGCGGGACTAACACAGATACGCAGTATTTT	CASSSRSGTNTDTQYF
-	-	TRBV10-3	TRBJ1-2	TGTGCCTCACTGGTATCTAACTATGGCTACACCTTC	CASLVSNYGYTF